This TCR beta chain stems from a study of control samples from healthy donors and cancer patients. This CDR3 region has 13 residues. V was shortened by 1 base and J by 7 bases, with 10 bases between the two germline ends. Per the germline V gene, CDR1 is SGHTA and CDR2 is FQGNSA. TCRdb's copy holds only in-frame clones and misses some; the assay was immunoSEQ multiplex PCR. The sample records some 150,000 clones, over 85% being singletons. V and J are TRBV7-2 and TRBJ1-1; a weak D match, TRBD1 (5 bases). The TCR sequence derives from a middle-aged man in good health. Sequencing input: blood. The CDR3 DNA follows: TGTGCCAGCAGCTTAGTCTGGGGGGATGAAGCTTTCTTT. Translated: CASSLVWGDEAFF.